What follows are 6 T cell receptor beta chains derived from one specimen sequenced in a study of radiotherapy plus CTLA-4 blockade in lung cancer. Assay used: immunoSEQ multiplex PCR; TCRdb lists only in-frame clones, some missing. The table lists approximately 77,000 clones, under 80% of them singletons. The sample in question was peripheral blood, obtained from a patient treated with radiotherapy plus ipilimumab. The receptors here all came from a human donor with non-small cell lung cancer whose response to radiotherapy plus ipilimumab could not be evaluated. Some clones in this sample may be carry-over from other donors' samples.

This clone was seen once. The chain employs TRBV4-3 and TRBJ1-2; D is uncertain. The V and J ends lost 2 bases and 3 bases respectively, with 4 bases between them. Germline V gene data show CDR1 as LGHNA and CDR2 as YSLEER. This CDR3 has 12 residues. CDR3 sequence: CASSQSDYGYTF. The CDR3 region has the DNA TGCGCCAGCAGCCAATCTGACTATGGCTACACCTTC.

This sequence joins TRBV5-6 and TRBJ1-2; 7 nucleotides match TRBD1. The CDR3 is made up of 13 amino acids. V trimming: 7 bases; J trimming: 5 bases; junction bases outside the gene matches: 8. Germline V lookup: CDR1 SGHDT, CDR2 YYEEEE. The CDR3 DNA is TGTGCCAGCGTCCCAGGGGGAGGTTATGGCTACACCTTC. Residues: CASVPGGGYGYTF.

The table lists this clone with a count of one. V usage is TRBV27 and J usage is TRBJ1-1; D is perhaps TRBD1 (6 bases). The germline V gene has CDR1 MNHEY and CDR2 SMNVEV (reference sequence). This CDR3 contains 16 residues. V was clipped by 4 bases and J by 2 bases, with 17 bases between them. CDR3 region: CASSSGGRAFNTEAFF. CDR3 DNA: TGTGCCAGCAGTTCCGGGGGGCGGGCTTTTAACACTGAAGCTTTCTTT.

The chain combines TRBV14 with TRBJ2-2; 7 nucleotides align to TRBD1. CDR1 and CDR2 from the germline V gene are SGHDN and FVKESK. After removal of 5 bases from V and 7 bases from J, the junction contained 10 bases not matched to a gene. This CDR3 is built from 15 residues. CDR3 residues: CASSVTGTPLGELFF. The CDR3 nucleotides read TGTGCCAGCAGCGTGACAGGGACCCCTCTCGGGGAGCTGTTTTTT.

This chain uses TRBV4-1 with TRBJ1-5, with a weak D call TRBD1 (6 bases). Trimming shortened V by 0 bases and J by 6 bases, and 18 bases separated the two germline ends. Germline CDR1 MGHRA, CDR2 YSYEKL. The CDR3 sequence is 17 residues long. The CDR3 sequence is CASSQDATGGIFQPQHF. CDR3 nucleotide sequence: TGCGCCAGCAGCCAAGACGCGACAGGAGGAATCTTTCAGCCCCAGCATTTT.

This clone was recorded at least ten times. The chain combines TRBV30 with TRBJ1-1; TRBD1 is a possible D gene (5 bases). V lost 4 bases to trimming and J lost 4 bases, with 7 bases between them. Germline CDR1 and CDR2: GTSNPN and SVGIG (reference sequence). The CDR3 is made up of 11 amino acids. CDR3 in amino acids: CAWTGFTEAFF. The DNA of the CDR3 is TGTGCCTGGACAGGGTTCACTGAAGCTTTCTTT. Variable domain in full (rest from reference TRBV30 and TRBJ1-1): SQTIHQWPATLVQPVGSPLSLECTVEGTSNPNLYWYRQAAGRGLQLLFYSVGIGQISSEVPQNLSASRPQDRQFILSSKKLLLSDSGFYLCAWTGFTEAFFGQGTRLTVV.